These T cell receptor beta chains were read from a single sample in a study of OX40 agonist ivuxolimab in advanced cancers. TCRdb's table, derived via immunoSEQ multiplex PCR, lists solely in-frame clones and lacks some. The sample includes tens of thousands of clones, roughly 94% of them seen just once. The source was CD4+ or CD8+ T cells sorted from blood, collected in a trial of the OX40 agonist ivuxolimab. The receptors stem from an adult with an advanced solid tumor such as melanoma, head and neck, liver or kidney cancer. Both conserved end residues are part of each CDR3. D genes are given only for firm matches. Expanded clones are given a class, and other clones once, few, many or no size at all.

D	V	J	size	CDR3	DNA
TRBD1	TRBV9	TRBJ1-1	-	CASSARDRGFTEAFF	TGTGCCAGCAGCGCCCGGGACAGGGGGTTCACTGAAGCTTTCTTT
TRBD2	TRBV6-5	TRBJ2-1	-	CASRTSGSSYNEQFF	TGTGCCAGCAGAACGAGCGGGAGCTCCTACAATGAGCAGTTCTTC
TRBD2	TRBV27	TRBJ2-7	-	CASRPGLASYEQYF	TGTGCCAGCAGGCCGGGACTAGCCTCCTACGAGCAGTACTTC
-	TRBV9	TRBJ1-1	-	CASSALTTLNTEAFF	TGTGCCAGCAGCGCGCTCACAACGTTGAACACTGAAGCTTTCTTT
-	TRBV27	TRBJ2-1	-	CASSTRAANEQFF	TGTGCCAGCAGTACAAGGGCCGCTAATGAGCAGTTCTTC
-	TRBV7-2	TRBJ2-7	-	CASSLVMAPYEQYF	TGTGCCAGCAGCTTAGTCATGGCTCCCTACGAGCAGTACTTC
TRBD2	TRBV5-4	TRBJ2-2	-	CASSLVAGGPGELFF	TGTGCCAGCAGCTTGGTAGCGGGAGGGCCCGGGGAGCTGTTTTTT
TRBD1	TRBV2	TRBJ2-7	-	CASSIRDRGVDEQYF	TGTGCCAGCAGTATCCGGGACAGGGGGGTCGACGAGCAGTACTTC
-	TRBV27	TRBJ2-2	-	CASSLFTGELFF	TGTGCCAGCAGTTTATTTACCGGGGAGCTGTTTTTT
-	TRBV7-9	TRBJ2-5	-	CASSLGPGDAGVTQYF	TGTGCCAGCAGCTTAGGGCCAGGGGACGCGGGGGTGACCCAGTACTTC
-	TRBV28	TRBJ1-2	-	CASSPRVYGYTF	TGTGCCAGCAGCCCTAGGGTCTATGGCTACACCTTC
-	TRBV2	TRBJ2-3	-	CASSLVDTQYF	TGTGCCAGCAGTCTCGTAGATACGCAGTATTTT
-	TRBV16	TRBJ2-4	-	CASSSQFGRRLAKNIQYF	TGTGCCAGCAGCAGCCAATTTGGAAGACGACTAGCCAAAAACATTCAGTACTTC
-	TRBV9	TRBJ1-4	-	CASSTAGGGEKLFF	TGTGCCAGCAGCACCGCGGGAGGCGGTGAAAAACTGTTTTTT
-	TRBV29-1	TRBJ2-7	-	CSACIEARAQGTYEQYF	TGCAGCGCCTGCATTGAGGCCCGGGCCCAAGGGACTTACGAGCAGTACTTC
-	TRBV7-8	TRBJ2-7	-	CASRQQGREQYF	TGTGCCAGCAGGCAACAGGGTCGGGAGCAGTACTTC
-	TRBV11-2	TRBJ2-1	-	CASSLDPGVSKANEQFF	TGTGCCAGCAGCTTAGATCCCGGAGTCTCTAAGGCTAATGAGCAGTTCTTC
-	TRBV9	TRBJ1-5	-	CASRGPHRADQPQHF	TGTGCCAGCAGGGGGCCGCACAGGGCCGATCAGCCCCAGCATTTT
TRBD1	TRBV27	TRBJ1-2	-	CASSPSASTGGLEGYTF	TGTGCCAGCAGCCCCAGTGCGTCCACAGGGGGCCTAGAGGGCTACACCTTC
TRBD2	TRBV28	TRBJ2-2	-	CASSSGLAGVDTGELFF	TGTGCCAGCAGTTCCGGACTAGCGGGAGTAGACACCGGGGAGCTGTTTTTT
TRBD2	TRBV14	TRBJ2-1	once	CASSASGTRGNEQFF	TGTGCCAGCAGCGCCTCCGGGACTAGGGGCAATGAGCAGTTCTTC
-	TRBV5-8	TRBJ2-2	-	CASSVVGRLDTGELFF	TGTGCCAGCAGCGTGGTTGGACGTCTTGACACCGGGGAGCTGTTTTTT
TRBD1	TRBV11-3	TRBJ2-7	-	CASSRGQGALEQYF	TGTGCCAGCAGCCGGGGACAGGGGGCTCTCGAGCAGTACTTC
-	TRBV4-3	TRBJ2-1	-	CASSQDSASSYNEQFF	TGCGCCAGCAGCCAGGACAGCGCGAGCTCCTACAATGAGCAGTTCTTC
-	TRBV27	TRBJ1-1	-	CASSLFRTNTEAFF	TGTGCCAGCAGTTTATTCAGGACGAACACTGAAGCTTTCTTT
-	TRBV9	TRBJ2-2	-	CASRGRDTGELFF	TGTGCCAGCAGAGGACGGGACACCGGGGAGCTGTTTTTT
TRBD2	TRBV7-2	TRBJ2-5	-	CASSLAIGLAGSETQYF	TGTGCCAGCAGCTTAGCGATCGGACTAGCGGGGTCAGAGACCCAGTACTTC
-	TRBV29-1	TRBJ2-2	-	CSVIGNTGELFF	TGCAGCGTTATAGGGAACACCGGGGAGCTGTTTTTT
-	TRBV2	TRBJ1-1	-	CASTRPTRTEAFF	TGTGCCAGCACCAGACCCACGAGGACTGAAGCTTTCTTT
-	TRBV9	TRBJ1-1	-	CASSVGGASTEAFF	TGTGCCAGCAGCGTAGGGGGGGCAAGCACTGAAGCTTTCTTT
-	TRBV29-1	TRBJ2-7	-	CSALTQRYEQYF	TGCAGCGCCCTTACCCAAAGGTACGAGCAGTACTTC
-	TRBV28	TRBJ2-7	-	CASSLGRYYEQYF	TGTGCCAGCAGCTTAGGCAGGTACTACGAGCAGTACTTC
-	TRBV5-1	TRBJ2-3	-	CASSLVGISTDTQYF	TGCGCCAGCAGCTTGGTGGGGATCAGCACAGATACGCAGTATTTT
-	TRBV4-2	TRBJ2-7	once	CASSPTGTNNYEQYF	TGTGCCAGCAGCCCAACCGGGACAAACAACTACGAGCAGTACTTC
-	TRBV9	TRBJ1-5	-	CASSPGFGKDQPQHF	TGTGCCAGCAGCCCTGGGTTTGGAAAGGATCAGCCCCAGCATTTT
TRBD1	TRBV9	TRBJ1-5	-	CASCQKTGSNQPQHF	TGTGCCAGCTGCCAAAAGACAGGGAGCAATCAGCCCCAGCATTTT
-	TRBV6-5	TRBJ2-7	-	CASRLTVNPSYEQYF	TGTGCCAGCAGACTAACAGTTAATCCCTCCTACGAGCAGTACTTC
TRBD1	TRBV29-1	TRBJ1-2	-	CSVERDRVVNGYTF	TGCAGCGTTGAAAGAGACAGGGTGGTTAATGGCTACACCTTC
TRBD1	TRBV6-5	TRBJ2-1	-	CASSFEPGQGFFEQFF	TGTGCCAGCAGTTTCGAGCCGGGACAGGGGTTCTTTGAGCAGTTCTTC